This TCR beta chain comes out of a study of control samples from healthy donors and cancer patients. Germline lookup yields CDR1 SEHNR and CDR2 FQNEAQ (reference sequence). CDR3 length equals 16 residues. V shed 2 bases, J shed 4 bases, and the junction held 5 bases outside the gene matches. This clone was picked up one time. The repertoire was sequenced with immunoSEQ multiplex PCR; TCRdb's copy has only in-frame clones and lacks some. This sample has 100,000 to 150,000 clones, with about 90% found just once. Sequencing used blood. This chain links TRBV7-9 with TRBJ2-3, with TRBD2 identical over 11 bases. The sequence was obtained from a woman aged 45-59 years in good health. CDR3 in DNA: TGTGCCAGCAGCTTAACTAGCGGGGGCCCTGCAGATACGCAGTATTTT. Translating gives CASSLTSGGPADTQYF.